The 2 T cell receptor beta chains in this list originate from one sample, sequenced in a study of control samples from healthy donors and cancer patients. Libraries were prepared by immunoSEQ multiplex PCR; TCRdb keeps only in-frame clonotypes and omits some of them. This sample has 93,000 or so clones, with roughly 89% found just once. Input material: PBMCs. The receptors were sampled from a man in his 60s with lung cancer.

This CDR3 reads CASSPGLYTDTQYF. In DNA form, the CDR3 reads TGTGCCAGCAGCCCGGGACTTTACACAGATACGCAGTATTTT. V usage is TRBV5-4 and J usage is TRBJ2-3; D is possibly TRBD2 (6 bases). This CDR3 contains 14 residues. Germline V gene data show CDR1 as SGHNT and CDR2 as YYREEE (reference sequence). V was clipped by 4 bases and J by 2 bases, with 11 bases between them.

The rearrangement links TRBV18 to TRBJ2-5; D is unclear. The CDR3 loop spans 14 amino acids. The V end was cut by 1 base, the J end by 1 base, with 7 bases between. Looked up from germline, CDR1 is KGHSH and CDR2 is LQKENI. Written as DNA, the CDR3 is TGTGCCAGCTCACCACTTTCAGTCCAAGAGACCCAGTACTTC. Its protein product is CASSPLSVQETQYF.